A selection of T cell receptor beta chains follows, all from one sample in a study of cytomegalovirus exposure and HLA in healthy donors. Some clones are missing from TCRdb's copy, which holds only in-frame ones; the method was immunoSEQ multiplex PCR. Here the sample spans more than 95,000 clones, under 85% being singletons. Input material: PBMCs. These receptors all stem from a man aged 25 to 40 in good health and CMV-seronegative. CDR3s include the opening cysteine and the closing phenylalanine or tryptophan. D genes are given only for firm matches. Where a row states a size, it is once, few, many or the class of an expanded clone; other rows omit it.

D	V	J	size	DNA	CDR3
-	TRBV5-1	TRBJ1-4	-	TGCGCCAGCAGCTGGGGCGGGGGGAATAATGAAAAACTGTTTTTT	CASSWGGGNNEKLFF
-	TRBV5-1	TRBJ1-2	few	TGCGCCAGCAGCGCCCAAGTTATTCCGGGTATCGGGGGCTACACCTTC	CASSAQVIPGIGGYTF
-	TRBV6-1	TRBJ2-5	once	TGTGCCAGCAGTGAGAGATTCCCGGAGACCCAGTACTTC	CASSERFPETQYF
TRBD2	TRBV4-3	TRBJ2-1	-	TGCGCCAGCAGCCTGGGACTAGGCAATGAGCAGTTCTTC	CASSLGLGNEQFF
TRBD1	TRBV27	TRBJ1-1	-	TGTGCCAGCAGTTCCACAGGGGGCGTAGGGAGGACTGAAGCTTTCTTT	CASSSTGGVGRTEAFF
-	TRBV30	TRBJ2-7	-	TGTGCCTGGTCTCCCCCAGACTACGAGCAGTACTTC	CAWSPPDYEQYF
-	TRBV4-3	TRBJ2-7	-	TGCGCCAGCAGCCAAGATCGTGGAGGGAGCGAGCAGTACTTC	CASSQDRGGSEQYF
TRBD1	TRBV7-2	TRBJ2-5	-	TGTGCCAGCAGCTTAGGGGGACCGGGACAGGTTGGAGAAGAGACCCAGTACTTC	CASSLGGPGQVGEETQYF
TRBD1	TRBV6-6	TRBJ2-7	-	TGTGCCAGCAGAATCGACAGGGGCGGCTCCTACGAGCAGTACTTC	CASRIDRGGSYEQYF
TRBD1	TRBV4-1	TRBJ2-1	few	TGCGCCAGCAGCCAAGAAGGAGGGACAGGGTTCAATGAGCAGTTCTTC	CASSQEGGTGFNEQFF
TRBD1	TRBV2	TRBJ1-4	-	TGTGCCAGCATCCCGACAGGGCCCCTTGAAAAACTGTTTTTT	CASIPTGPLEKLFF
TRBD2	TRBV7-6	TRBJ2-5	-	TGTGCCAGCAGCTTAGTAGCGGGGGGCCAGGCCGAGACCCAGTACTTC	CASSLVAGGQAETQYF
TRBD2	TRBV7-2	TRBJ2-2	-	TGTGCCAGCAGCCATCGCGAGGGAGGGAGGAGGGAGCTGTTTTTT	CASSHREGGRRELFF
TRBD2	TRBV5-1	TRBJ2-3	-	TGCGCCAGCAGACCCGGGACTAGCGGGGGGGCGGGCACAGATACGCAGTATTTT	CASRPGTSGGAGTDTQYF
-	TRBV7-2	TRBJ1-1	-	TGTGCCAGCCGAACAGGGACGGAGAACACTGAAGCTTTCTTT	CASRTGTENTEAFF
-	TRBV27	TRBJ2-4	once	TGTGCCAGCAGTCTTCCACAGGGAGAATTAGCCAAAAACATTCAGTACTTC	CASSLPQGELAKNIQYF
TRBD1	TRBV2	TRBJ1-2	-	TGTGCCAGCAGCCTGACAGGGATGGACTATGGCTACACCTTC	CASSLTGMDYGYTF
TRBD2	TRBV6-1	TRBJ2-1	-	TGTGCCAGCAGTGACGGATCCGGACTAGCGGGATACAATGAGCAGTTCTTC	CASSDGSGLAGYNEQFF
-	TRBV4-3	TRBJ2-5	once	TGCGCCAGCAGCCAAGAGTTCACTAGTGAGCAGACCCAGTACTTC	CASSQEFTSEQTQYF
TRBD1	TRBV5-1	TRBJ1-5	-	TGCGCCAGCAGCCACGGGGACAGAAATCAGCCCCAGCATTTT	CASSHGDRNQPQHF
TRBD2	TRBV27	TRBJ2-7	-	TGTACCAGCAGTTACGCTAGCGGGAGTAGCTACGAGCAGTACTTC	CTSSYASGSSYEQYF
TRBD2	TRBV25-1	TRBJ2-7	-	TGTGCCAGCCCCGGTCGGGAGCGGGGCTGGAAAACCTACGAGCAGTACTTC	CASPGRERGWKTYEQYF
-	TRBV27	TRBJ2-7	-	TGTGCCAGCAGTCCCGCCGGGACAAGCTACGAGCAGTACTTC	CASSPAGTSYEQYF
-	TRBV19	TRBJ1-2	few	TGTGCCAGTAGTCCACAGACCGAACTGAGCACTAACTATGGCTACACCTTC	CASSPQTELSTNYGYTF
-	TRBV6-5	TRBJ2-5	-	TGTGCCAGCAGTTATGCCCAGATGGCGGAAGAGCAGTACTTC	CASSYAQMAEEQYF
-	TRBV6-6	TRBJ1-1	-	TGTGCCAGCTCTTTCCGGGGGGAGAACACTGAAGCTTTCTTT	CASSFRGENTEAFF
-	TRBV4-1	TRBJ2-7	-	TGCGCCAGCAGCCAAGAAGCCACCACCTACGAGCAGTACTTC	CASSQEATTYEQYF
-	TRBV9	TRBJ1-1	once	TGTGCCAGCAGGGAGACGGGGGGACTGAACACTGAAGCTTTCTTT	CASRETGGLNTEAFF
TRBD1	TRBV29-1	TRBJ1-1	-	TGCAGCGTGGCAGGGGGATCGGACACTGAAGCTTTCTTT	CSVAGGSDTEAFF
TRBD2	TRBV5-4	TRBJ2-1	few	TGTGCCAGCAGCTTGGCCTCCGGGACTAGTCTCCTGAATGAGCAGTTCTTC	CASSLASGTSLLNEQFF
TRBD1	TRBV2	TRBJ1-2	once	TGTGCCAGCAGTTTGGACAGGGCTGAAGGCTACACCTTC	CASSLDRAEGYTF
-	TRBV29-1	TRBJ1-1	-	TGCAGCGTTGAGACTTTTGGCAGGGCCAACACTGAAGCTTTCTTT	CSVETFGRANTEAFF
-	TRBV6-5	TRBJ1-2	-	TGTGCCAGCAGTTACTCTAGTCCTGGCGGGATGGGCGGCTACACCTTC	CASSYSSPGGMGGYTF
-	TRBV7-8	TRBJ2-2	-	TGTGCCAGCAGCCCCAGAGGAGGGGCACCGAACACCGGGGAGCTGTTTTTT	CASSPRGGAPNTGELFF
TRBD2	TRBV19	TRBJ2-7	-	TGTGCCAGTAGTAGCGGGGGGGGCTCCTACGAGCAGTACTTC	CASSSGGGSYEQYF
-	TRBV5-8	TRBJ1-5	-	TGTGCCAGCAGCAAAAGGGGGGGCTGGCCATACCAGCCCCAGCATTTT	CASSKRGGWPYQPQHF
TRBD1	TRBV19	TRBJ2-7	-	TGTGCCAGTAGCCCAGGACAGGGGACCTACGAGCAGTACTTC	CASSPGQGTYEQYF
TRBD1	TRBV6-5	TRBJ1-5	-	TGTGCCAGCAGTTACACCTGGACAGGGAAAAATCAGCCCCAGCATTTT	CASSYTWTGKNQPQHF
TRBD1	TRBV5-6	TRBJ2-7	few	TGTGCCAGCAGCTTGGAGGGACAGGGGGTGGACGAGCAGTACTTC	CASSLEGQGVDEQYF
-	TRBV7-9	TRBJ2-7	-	TGTGCCAGCAGCTTTAGTTTGGACGGGAACTCTCACGAGCAGTACTTC	CASSFSLDGNSHEQYF
-	TRBV10-1	TRBJ2-7	-	TGCGCCAGCAGCCGGTCGGGTAACTACGAGCAGTACTTC	CASSRSGNYEQYF
-	TRBV5-1	TRBJ1-2	-	TGCGCCAGCAGCTTGGTGTCAGGACTGAATCACTATGGCTACACCTTC	CASSLVSGLNHYGYTF
-	TRBV11-2	TRBJ1-2	-	TGTGCCAGCAGCTCAACAGGGCCAGCGGGCTACACCTTC	CASSSTGPAGYTF
-	TRBV30	TRBJ2-1	-	TGTGCCTGGAGTAGGGCGGACTACTACGGGCCGACGGGTGAGCAGTTCTTC	CAWSRADYYGPTGEQFF
-	TRBV6-5	TRBJ2-3	-	TGTGCCAGCAGTGGGCAGGGTTCAGATACGCAGTATTTT	CASSGQGSDTQYF
-	TRBV7-2	TRBJ1-2	-	TGTGCCAGCAGCCGGGATTATGGCCAGGGCTACACCTTC	CASSRDYGQGYTF
-	TRBV10-3	TRBJ1-3	-	TGTGCCATCAGTGAGTCTATTAGAAACACCATATATTTT	CAISESIRNTIYF
-	TRBV9	TRBJ2-1	-	TGTGCCAGCAGCGTATCGGGTGTAACCAATGAGCAGTTCTTC	CASSVSGVTNEQFF
-	TRBV10-3	TRBJ1-3	-	TGTGCCATCAGTGAGTCGCAAGCCCTGCCGCCTGGAAACACCATATATTTT	CAISESQALPPGNTIYF
-	TRBV29-1	TRBJ1-2	few	TGCAGCGTCATTGACAGGCCCTCTAACTATGGCTACACCTTC	CSVIDRPSNYGYTF
-	TRBV7-9	TRBJ2-7	-	TGTGCCAGCAGCTTAGTCTACCACGAGCAGTACTTC	CASSLVYHEQYF
TRBD2	TRBV5-4	TRBJ2-5	-	TGTGCCAGCAGCTCGCAGCGGGGCCAAGAGACCCAGTACTTC	CASSSQRGQETQYF
-	TRBV23-1	TRBJ2-7	-	TGCGCCAGTCTCCGGGATAACTCCTACGAGCAGTACTTC	CASLRDNSYEQYF
-	TRBV27	TRBJ1-2	-	TGTGCCAGCAGTTTTCGCAGGGCAGATGGCTACACCTTC	CASSFRRADGYTF
TRBD1	TRBV28	TRBJ2-5	-	TGTGCCAGCAGTTTAAGGGGGCTAGAGACCCAGTACTTC	CASSLRGLETQYF
-	TRBV28	TRBJ2-7	-	TGTGCCAGCAGAGGACAGCGGACACTCTACGAGCAGTACTTC	CASRGQRTLYEQYF
-	TRBV15	TRBJ2-7	-	TGTGCCACCAGCAGAGATAAGGGGTCCTACGAGCAGTACTTC	CATSRDKGSYEQYF
-	TRBV30	TRBJ2-5	-	TGTGCCTGGAGTGTACAGGAGACCCAGTACTTC	CAWSVQETQYF
TRBD1	TRBV15	TRBJ1-3	-	TGTGCCACCAGCAGGGACAGGGTGGCTGGAAACACCATATATTTT	CATSRDRVAGNTIYF
-	TRBV10-1	TRBJ1-3	-	TGCGCCAGCAGTGACGGGGGATCCTCTGGAAACACCATATATTTT	CASSDGGSSGNTIYF